This TCR beta chain was obtained from a study of cytomegalovirus exposure and HLA in healthy donors. Broader study findings: Sequencing artifact likely explains a cluster of highly shared sequence variants.

The PCR had 60 Vbeta and 13 Jbeta primers. Here immunoSEQ multiplex PCR was the method, and the copy in TCRdb shows in-frame clones only, minus some. This sample has around 180,000 clones; about 80% occur once, and the top ten carry approximately 6.8%. When sampled, the donors appeared nominally healthy, though they likely had unrecorded immune exposures. As to this clone: The target antigen is unknown.

This CDR3 has 14 amino acids. The germline gives CDR1 KGHSH, CDR2 LQKENI. The trim removed 4 bases at V and 5 bases at J, leaving 7 bases unmatched. The chain combines TRBV18 with TRBJ1-1; TRBD1 aligns across 7 bases. The sequencing sample was made of PBMCs. This receptor was identified in a man aged 30 to 39 in good health and CMV-seropositive. The CDR3 DNA sequence: TGTGCCAGCTCACAGGGGGCAAGCACGACTGAAGCTTTCTTT. It yields the protein CASSQGASTTEAFF.